The 19 T cell receptor beta chains below all came from one sample that was sequenced in a study of CD8+ T cells in alopecia areata. Isolated RNA was reverse transcribed into cDNA used as the sequencing template. Method: immunoSEQ multiplex PCR; TCRdb's copy keeps in-frame clones and lacks some. Among about 140,000 clones listed, approximately 50% were seen once. The sample in question was CD4+ T cells sorted from blood, obtained at week 0. The receptor source for this set is a human donor with alopecia areata.

The chain is built from TRBV28 and TRBJ1-2; D unresolved. The V end was cut by 6 bases, the J end by 8 bases, with 19 bases between. The CDR3 extends over 14 amino acids. The germline gives CDR1 MDHEN, CDR2 SYDVKM. The CDR3 nucleotides are TGTGCCAGCAGGGTCTCCGGGCCCACGCCGGGCTACACCTTC. Protein product: CASRVSGPTPGYTF.

The rearrangement uses TRBV29-1 and TRBJ2-7; the match to TRBD2 covers 11 bases. This CDR3 is built from 13 residues. Germline CDR1 and CDR2: SQVTM and ANQGSEA. Germline trimming cut 4 bases from V and 9 bases from J; bases unmatched to any gene: 8. CDR3 region: CSVVELAGDWQYF. The DNA of the CDR3 is TGCAGCGTTGTTGAACTAGCGGGAGATTGGCAGTACTTC.

V is TRBV5-1 and J is TRBJ2-1, with D possibly matching TRBD1 (5 bases). The germline CDR1 and CDR2 sequences are SGHRS and YFSETQ. This CDR3 spans 15 amino acids. V lost 1 base and J lost 5, with 13 bases in between. This CDR3 is CASSLTGTKNNEQFF. CDR3 DNA sequence: TGCGCCAGCAGCTTGACAGGAACGAAAAACAATGAGCAGTTCTTC.

CDR3: CAWSVQINYGYTF. The CDR3 bases are TGTGCCTGGAGTGTACAGATTAACTATGGCTACACCTTC. The J gene is TRBJ1-2, the V gene TRBV30; unclear D gene. The CDR3 length is 13 residues. Trimming removed 0 bases at V and 1 base at J, with 6 bases between. The germline V gene has CDR1 GTSNPN and CDR2 SVGIG (reference sequence).

The chain combines TRBV7-9 with TRBJ1-2; the D is unclear. This CDR3 region has 13 residues. The V gene's germline CDR1 is SEHNR and CDR2 FQNEAQ (reference sequence). Trimming stripped 7 bases from V and 7 bases from J, with 16 bases between. The CDR3 loop is CASTTTFGFGYTF. CDR3 bases: TGTGCCAGCACCACGACCTTTGGGTTTGGCTACACCTTC.

This clone came up many times. The genes are TRBV9 and TRBJ2-3, with D tentatively TRBD2 (5 bases). With 0 bases removed from V and 2 bases from J, the gap between germline ends came to 10 bases. The CDR3 spans 15 residues. Germline V lookup: CDR1 SGDLS, CDR2 YYNGEE. This CDR3 is CASSVGGLITDTQYF. In DNA form, the CDR3 reads TGTGCCAGCAGCGTAGGAGGACTGATCACAGATACGCAGTATTTT.

The V gene is TRBV29-1, the J gene TRBJ2-3, with a weak D call TRBD2 (5 bases). Trimming left V 6 bases short and J 4 bases short, with 23 bases between. The CDR3 has 16 residues. CDR1 and CDR2 from the germline V gene are SQVTM and ANQGSEA. CDR3 DNA sequence: TGCAGCGTGGACTTAGAGGCGGCCTCCGCCCCAGATACGCAGTATTTT. It yields the protein CSVDLEAASAPDTQYF.

J is TRBJ2-7 and V is TRBV7-3; TRBD1 is a possible D gene (5 bases). The ends were cut back, 10 bases at V and 12 bases at J, with 16 bases in the middle. This CDR3 is 10 amino acids long. Germline CDR1 reads SGHTA; CDR2 reads FQGTGA. CDR3 nucleotide sequence: TGTGCCACAGACTGGGGCAGATTGTACTTC. Amino acids: CATDWGRLYF.

The J gene is TRBJ2-2, the V gene TRBV7-2; D perhaps matches TRBD1 (6 bases). The germline V gene encodes CDR1 SGHTA and CDR2 FQGNSA. CDR3 length: 14 amino acids. Trimming removed 1 base from V and 4 bases from J, with 7 bases in between. CDR3 sequence (DNA): TGTGCCAGCAGCTTAGGGACAGCCACCGGGGAGCTGTTTTTT. Translating it yields CASSLGTATGELFF. The full variable domain, in which reference TRBV7-2 and TRBJ2-2 provide the parts outside the CDR3, is GAGVSQSPSNKVTEKGKDVELRCDPISGHTALYWYRQSLGQGLEFLIYFQGNSAPDKSGLPSDRFSAERTGGSVSTLTIQRTQQEDSAVYLCASSLGTATGELFFGEGSRLTVL.

The chain has TRBV30 and TRBJ2-7, with D maybe TRBD1 (6 bases). The CDR3 is made up of 15 amino acids. CDR1 is GTSNPN, CDR2 SVGIG, per germline (reference sequence). The V end lost 0 bases, the J end lost 0 bases, and 12 bases lay between the germline ends. The CDR3 DNA is TGTGCCTGGAGTGTACCTGACAGGAGCTCCTACGAGCAGTACTTC. Translated, it gives CAWSVPDRSSYEQYF.

The chain couples TRBV30 to TRBJ1-2, with D maybe TRBD1 (5 bases). The V end was cut by 5 bases, the J end by 3 bases, with 19 bases between. The length of the CDR3 is 15 residues. Looked up from germline, CDR1 is GTSNPN and CDR2 is SVGIG (reference sequence). CDR3 in DNA: TGTGCCTGGGGGCTAGGACATATCGGGGACTATGGCTACACCTTC. This gives the protein CAWGLGHIGDYGYTF. Drawing the rest from reference TRBV30 and TRBJ1-2, the complete variable domain is SQTIHQWPATLVQPVGSPLSLECTVEGTSNPNLYWYRQAAGRGLQLLFYSVGIGQISSEVPQNLSASRPQDRQFILSSKKLLLSDSGFYLCAWGLGHIGDYGYTFGSGTRLTVV.

This clone was picked up a small number of times. This chain connects TRBV7-8 to TRBJ2-3; 10 bases match TRBD1. Germline CDR1 reads SGHVS; CDR2 reads FQNEAQ. CDR3 length: 17 amino acids. J was trimmed by 5 bases and V by 4 bases; bases with no gene match: 12. CDR3 region: CASSSYPRQGAGDTQYF. CDR3 in DNA: TGTGCCAGCAGCTCCTACCCCCGACAGGGGGCAGGAGATACGCAGTATTTT.

The V gene is TRBV29-1, the J gene TRBJ2-7, with D possibly being TRBD1 or TRBD2 (5 bases each). Trimming pared 5 bases from V and 6 bases from J, leaving 17 bases between. Germline lookup yields CDR1 SQVTM and CDR2 ANQGSEA. The CDR3 runs 13 residues. Written as DNA, the CDR3 is TGCAGCGTTCTACCGGGGCCGGTGGGCGAGCAGTACTTC. It is translated as CSVLPGPVGEQYF.

The chain has TRBV4-2 and TRBJ2-7; 8 positions match TRBD1. The CDR3 is made up of 14 amino acids. V lost 4 bases, J lost 2 bases, and 4 bases stayed unmatched. Germline loops: CDR1 LGHNA, CDR2 YNFKEQ. CDR3 nucleotides: TGTGCCAGCAGCCGCGAGGGACAGGCCTACGAGCAGTACTTC. Its translation: CASSREGQAYEQYF.

V and J are TRBV11-2 and TRBJ2-5, with 12 nucleotides matching TRBD2. Trimming cost V 5 bases and J 2 bases; bases outside gene matches: 3. The V gene's germline CDR1 is SGHAT and CDR2 FQNNGV. This CDR3 contains 15 residues. The CDR3 nucleotides read TGTGCCAGCAGCCAGACTAGCGGGAGACAAGAGACCCAGTACTTC. Translating it yields CASSQTSGRQETQYF.

V usage is TRBV2 and J usage is TRBJ2-4; no reliable D call. CDR3 length equals 15 residues. V was shortened by 4 bases and J by 6 bases, with 16 bases between the two germline ends. Per germline, CDR1 SNHLY and CDR2 FYNNEI. CDR3 sequence (DNA): TGTGCCAGCAGTGGTAGTCTAGTATTCGGAAACATTCAGTACTTC. Translation: CASSGSLVFGNIQYF.

This rearrangement joins TRBV7-9 to TRBJ2-7; D is ambiguous. This CDR3 comprises 17 residues. The germline CDR1 and CDR2 sequences are SEHNR and FQNEAQ (reference sequence). The V end lost 5 bases, the J end lost 3 bases, and 23 bases lay between the germline ends. The CDR3 region is CASSRLVGSSADYEQYF. DNA for the CDR3: TGTGCCAGCAGCCGTCTCGTTGGGTCCTCCGCCGACTACGAGCAGTACTTC. Full variable domain (missing parts from reference TRBV7-9 and TRBJ2-7): DTGVSQNPRHKITKRGQNVTFRCDPISEHNRLYWYRQTLGQGPEFLTYFQNEAQLEKSRLLSDRFSAERPKGSFSTLEIQRTEQGDSAMYLCASSRLVGSSADYEQYFGPGTRLTVT.

The V gene is TRBV30, the J gene TRBJ2-1; 14 bases line up with TRBD2. CDR3 size: 12 residues. Germline values: CDR1 GTSNPN, CDR2 SVGIG (reference sequence). The ends lost 8 bases at V and 11 bases at J; junction bases unmatched: 5. CDR3 protein: CARGTSGRQQFF. CDR3 bases: TGTGCCCGGGGGACTAGCGGGAGACAGCAGTTCTTC.

V usage is TRBV9 and J usage is TRBJ2-3; D not certain. Germline V gene data show CDR1 as SGDLS and CDR2 as YYNGEE. CDR3 length: 13 residues. The V end lost 3 bases, the J end lost 4 bases, and 9 bases lay between the germline ends. CDR3 in amino acids: CASSAYSADTQYF. CDR3 nucleotide sequence: TGTGCCAGCAGCGCTTATAGTGCAGATACGCAGTATTTT.